This entry concerns a single T cell receptor (beta chain). Its specificity is not known. This entry is derived from a study of STAT3 mutations in large granular lymphocyte leukemia. Regarding the study as a whole: Every T-LGLL patient had at least one immunodominant TCRbeta clonotype.

Clones were sequenced by immunoSEQ multiplex PCR, and TCRdb holds only the in-frame ones, with some missing. The table has roughly 22,000 clones, over 90% seen once. The length of the CDR3 is 11 residues. The germline gives CDR1 SGDLS, CDR2 YYNGEE. The ends were cut back, 0 bases at V and 9 bases at J, with 5 bases in the middle. The sequencing input was peripheral blood mononuclear cells. The V gene is TRBV9, the J gene TRBJ2-3; D is ambiguous. The TCR was taken from a middle-aged man with T-cell large granular lymphocyte leukemia. Some clones in this sample may be carry-over from other donors' samples. The CDR3 DNA is TGTGCCAGCAGCGTAGGGGTAACGCAGTATTTT. This encodes CASSVGVTQYF.